This TCR beta chain was sequenced for a study of Ad26.COV2.S vaccination and SARS-CoV-2 variants (TCRdb year 2021). For the wider study: Vaccine-arm donors came from COV1001, a multicentre, randomized, double-blind, placebo-controlled phase I-IIa trial of Ad26.COV2.S in healthy adults. Ad26.COV2.S was administered intramuscularly at a dose of 5x10^10 or 1x10^11 viral particles, either as one shot or as two shots given 56 days apart. The specificity and breadth of SARS-CoV-2-reactive T cell receptors after Ad26.COV2.S vaccination were assessed by TCRbeta repertoire sequencing. A total of 32 samples were included in the TCR-sequenced set, comprising roughly 20 Ad26.COV2.S vaccine recipients, 5 placebo recipients and 8 SARS-CoV-2 convalescent individuals. Trial participants were randomized into five groups of five, in which low-dose or high-dose Ad26.COV2.S was given once or twice, or placebo was given on both occasions. Investigators remained blinded to trial group allocation during experiments and outcome assessment.

The immunoSEQ Assay was the method used to sequence TCRbeta CDR3 regions. After extraction, genomic DNA underwent amplification by bias-controlled multiplex PCR, followed by high-throughput sequencing. As for the original processing: To quantify the absolute abundance of every unique TCRbeta CDR3 region, sequences were collapsed and filtered. T cell fraction was estimated by normalizing TCRbeta template counts to usable DNA, which was measured by amplifying reference genes present in all nucleated cells. Repertoire TCRs were annotated as SARS-CoV-2-specific when V gene, CDR3 amino acid sequence and J gene were exactly matched to a known reactive TCR set. The reference SARS-CoV-2 TCR set came from MIRA and was filtered for enrichment in COVID-19-positive ImmuneCODE repertoires, removing public or cross-reactive TCRs. Using the MIRA antigens, annotated TCRs were further analysed by specific ORF or by position within an ORF. Breadth was defined as annotated unique rearrangements over total unique productive rearrangements; depth was the summed frequency of those rearrangements. TCR breadth was compared between groups using two-sided Wilcoxon rank-sum tests. Imported from immuneACCESS, the table was reduced by TCRdb to in-frame sequences with V and J called. These copies leave out some clones; in studies compared against another copy, an unresolved V gene accounts for under half, and the cause of the remainder is not known. Clone size and the V and J calls come from that table; the DNA yielded D and trimming. The sample has 300,000 to 400,000 clones on record, roughly 87% of them singletons. The biggest ten clones account for around 3.6% of the sample.

The study at large found these results: The study lacked the statistical power to compare responses across vaccine doses or regimens. The authors noted that total T cell responses may have been underestimated by the TCR breadth and depth analyses. Vaccine and placebo recipients had similar non-spike TCR breadth, a finding consistent with the vaccine containing only spike. After vaccination, substantial breadth of spike-specific CD8+ and CD4+ T cell responses was reported. Ad26.COV2.S recipients had higher spike-specific TCR breadth than placebo recipients (P = 0.0014).

The junction shows trimming of 5 bases on V and 7 bases on J, plus 9 bases between the germline ends. The CDR3 has 11 amino acids, counting the end cysteine and phenylalanine. Left in the record is the CDR3 DNA by itself, 33 bases read in frame from the first base. As for this clone: It has no known antigen specificity. No much larger clone exists at a distance of one base, and base qualities are not known. Other nucleotide sequences in the sample specify the same CDR3.

What the treatment or condition label conveys for this sample: 15 to 20 received Ad26.COV2.S at low or high dose, single or two shots; about 5 received placebo; per-sample allocation not given. For vaccine and placebo recipients, repertoires were sequenced using samples collected on day 63 after the first injection. Cohort 1b enrolled about two dozen adults aged 18-55 years at a single site in Boston, USA, between 29 July and 7 August 2020. Ad26.COV2.S was a replication-incompetent adenovirus type 26 vector expressing a prefusion-stabilized SARS-CoV-2 spike protein from the original Wuhan strain. The chain employs TRBV12-3 or TRBV12-4 and TRBJ2-7, with TRBD1 as a weak D call on 6 bases. Sequencing was performed on peripheral blood, taken in a trial of Ad26.COV2.S vaccine versus placebo. This TCR derives from a person between 18 and 60 years old who received the Ad26.COV2.S COVID-19 vaccine or a placebo. For the CDR3, the sequence is CASSLRGEQYF. The DNA reads TGTGCCAGCAGTCTAAGGGGGGAGCAGTACTTC.